The 4 T cell receptor beta chains given below trace back to one sample, sequenced in a study of cytomegalovirus exposure and HLA in healthy donors. The primer mix had 60 Vbeta and 13 Jbeta primers. Generated by immunoSEQ multiplex PCR, the TCRdb table keeps only in-frame clones and is missing some. The profile shows 150,000 to 180,000 clones, over 60% of them singletons. The sequenced sample was PBMCs. Receptors originate from a woman aged 40 to 55 in good health and CMV-seronegative.

This clone is a singleton in its sample. The chain combines TRBV27 with TRBJ2-3; 7 bases map to TRBD2. The V segment lost 8 bases and the J segment 6 bases; nucleotides outside the gene matches: 8. Germline loops: CDR1 MNHEY, CDR2 SMNVEV (reference sequence). The CDR3 has 13 amino acids. DNA of the CDR3: TGTGCCAGCCGATTCTGGGGAGGGGATACGCAGTATTTT. This translates into CASRFWGGDTQYF.

In DNA, the CDR3 is TGTGCCAGCTCACCACGGGGAGACTCCTCCTACGAGCAGTACTTC. It encodes CASSPRGDSSYEQYF. The chain links TRBV18 to TRBJ2-7; TRBD2 might be the D (5 bases). This CDR3 is 15 amino acids long. The V end was cut by 1 base, the J end by 0 bases, with 10 bases between. From germline, CDR1 is KGHSH and CDR2 LQKENI.

This clone is a singleton in its sample. The chain combines TRBV10-3 with TRBJ1-2; no firm D call. The CDR3 spans 14 residues. Deletions cut 3 bases from V and 0 bases from J, with 8 bases between. Per germline, CDR1 ENHRY and CDR2 SYGVKD. CDR3 nucleotides: TGTGCCATCAGTGAATCAGCGACTAACTATGGCTACACCTTC. It encodes CAISESATNYGYTF.

CDR3 DNA: TGTGCCAGCAGCTTATCCCAAGGATCGGGAGGGGCTTTCTTT. Its translation is CASSLSQGSGGAFF. The chain has TRBV11-3 and TRBJ1-1; D call uncertain. V was pared by 2 bases and J by 11 bases, with 18 bases between. Germline V gene sequence: CDR1 SGHNT, CDR2 YENEEA. The CDR3 spans 14 residues.